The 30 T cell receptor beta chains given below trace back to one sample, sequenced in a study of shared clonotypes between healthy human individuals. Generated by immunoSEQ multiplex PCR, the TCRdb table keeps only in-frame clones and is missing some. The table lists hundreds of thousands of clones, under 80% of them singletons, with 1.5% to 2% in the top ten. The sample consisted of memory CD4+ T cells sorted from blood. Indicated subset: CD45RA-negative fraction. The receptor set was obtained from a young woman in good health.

CDR3 DNA sequence: TGTGCCAGCTCACGACCTGGACTAGCGCAAAACTACGAGCAGTACTTC. Protein: CASSRPGLAQNYEQYF. The chain carries TRBV18 and TRBJ2-7; TRBD2 matches at 9 bases. CDR1 and CDR2 from the germline V gene are KGHSH and LQKENI. The V segment lost 4 bases and the J segment 3 bases; nucleotides outside the gene matches: 10. The CDR3 extends over 16 amino acids.

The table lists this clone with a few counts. This CDR3 is CASDEGSSGRIEQYF. Written as DNA, the CDR3 is TGTGCCAGCGACGAGGGGTCCAGCGGGAGAATCGAGCAGTACTTC. J is TRBJ2-7 and V is TRBV2, with 8 bases aligning to TRBD2. The CDR3 covers 15 residues. The J segment lost 6 bases and the V segment lost 8 bases, leaving 15 bases of the junction unmatched. Germline lookup yields CDR1 SNHLY and CDR2 FYNNEI.

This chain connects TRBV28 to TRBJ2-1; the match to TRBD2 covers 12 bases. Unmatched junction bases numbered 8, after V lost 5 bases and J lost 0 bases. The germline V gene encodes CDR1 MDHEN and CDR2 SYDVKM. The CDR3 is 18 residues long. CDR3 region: CASSQTSGSISSYNEQFF. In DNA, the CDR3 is TGTGCCAGCAGTCAGACTAGCGGGAGCATTAGCTCCTACAATGAGCAGTTCTTC.

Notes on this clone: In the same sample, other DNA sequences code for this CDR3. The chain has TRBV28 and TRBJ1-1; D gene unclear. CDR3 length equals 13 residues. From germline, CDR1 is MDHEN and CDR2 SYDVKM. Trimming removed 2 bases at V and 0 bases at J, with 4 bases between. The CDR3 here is CASSLIVNTEAFF. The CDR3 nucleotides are TGTGCCAGCAGTTTAATCGTGAACACTGAAGCTTTCTTT.

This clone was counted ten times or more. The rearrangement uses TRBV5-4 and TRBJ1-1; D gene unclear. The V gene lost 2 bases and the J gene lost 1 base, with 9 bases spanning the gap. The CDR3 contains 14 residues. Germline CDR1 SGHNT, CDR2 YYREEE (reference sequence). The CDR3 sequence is CASSLLSRNTEAFF. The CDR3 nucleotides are TGTGCCAGCAGCTTATTATCTAGGAACACTGAAGCTTTCTTT.

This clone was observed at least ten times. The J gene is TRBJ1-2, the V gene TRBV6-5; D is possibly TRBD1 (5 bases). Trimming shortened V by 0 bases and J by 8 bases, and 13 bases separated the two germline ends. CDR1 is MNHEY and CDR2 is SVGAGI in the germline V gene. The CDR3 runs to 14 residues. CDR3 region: CASSYSMGGIGYTF. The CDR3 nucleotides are TGTGCCAGCAGTTACTCGATGGGGGGGATCGGCTACACCTTC.

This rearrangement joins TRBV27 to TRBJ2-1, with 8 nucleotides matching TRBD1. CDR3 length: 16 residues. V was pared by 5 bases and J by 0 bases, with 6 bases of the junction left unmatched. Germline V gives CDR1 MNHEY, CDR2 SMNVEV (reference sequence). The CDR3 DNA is TGTGCCAGCAGTCGGACAGGGTCGGGCTCCTACAATGAGCAGTTCTTC. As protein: CASSRTGSGSYNEQFF.

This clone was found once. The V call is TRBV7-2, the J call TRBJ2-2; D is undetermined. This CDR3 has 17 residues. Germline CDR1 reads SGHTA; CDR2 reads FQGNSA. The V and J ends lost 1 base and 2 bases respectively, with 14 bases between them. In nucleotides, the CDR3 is TGTGCCAGCAGCTTAGGGGGTTGGCAGGAAAACACCGGGGAGCTGTTTTTT. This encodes CASSLGGWQENTGELFF.

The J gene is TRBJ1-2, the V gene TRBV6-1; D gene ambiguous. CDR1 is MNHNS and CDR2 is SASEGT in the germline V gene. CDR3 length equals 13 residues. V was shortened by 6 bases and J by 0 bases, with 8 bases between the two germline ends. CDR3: CASRPGSNYGYTF. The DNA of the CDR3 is TGTGCCAGCAGGCCCGGGTCTAACTATGGCTACACCTTC.

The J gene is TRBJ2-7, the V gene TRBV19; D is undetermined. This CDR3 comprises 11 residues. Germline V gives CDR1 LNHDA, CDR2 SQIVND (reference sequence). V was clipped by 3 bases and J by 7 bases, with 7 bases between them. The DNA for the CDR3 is TGTGCCAGTAGTATTGGCACAGAGCAGTACTTC. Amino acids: CASSIGTEQYF.

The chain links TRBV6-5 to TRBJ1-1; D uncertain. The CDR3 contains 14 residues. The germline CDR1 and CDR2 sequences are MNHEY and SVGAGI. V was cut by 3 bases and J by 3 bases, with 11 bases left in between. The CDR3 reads CASSYERWYTEAFF. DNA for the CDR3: TGTGCCAGCAGTTATGAGAGGTGGTACACTGAAGCTTTCTTT.

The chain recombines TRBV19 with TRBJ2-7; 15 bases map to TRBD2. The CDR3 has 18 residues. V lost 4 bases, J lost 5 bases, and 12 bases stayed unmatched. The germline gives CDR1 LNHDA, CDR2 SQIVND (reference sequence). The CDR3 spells CASSTGLAGGTGGHEQYF. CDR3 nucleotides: TGTGCCAGTAGTACGGGACTAGCGGGAGGCACCGGAGGCCACGAGCAGTACTTC. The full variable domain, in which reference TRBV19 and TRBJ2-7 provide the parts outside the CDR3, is DGGITQSPKYLFRKEGQNVTLSCEQNLNHDAMYWYRQDPGQGLRLIYYSQIVNDFQKGDIAEGYSVSREKKESFPLTVTSAQKNPTAFYLCASSTGLAGGTGGHEQYFGPGTRLTVT.

CDR3 amino acids: CATSRDLSPTEAFF. CDR3 coding DNA: TGTGCCACCAGCAGAGATCTATCGCCCACTGAAGCTTTCTTT. The rearrangement links TRBV15 to TRBJ1-1; D ambiguous. Germline CDR1 reads LNHNV; CDR2 reads YYDKDF (reference sequence). The CDR3 length is 14 residues. V was trimmed by 0 bases and J by 4 bases, leaving 9 bases between them.

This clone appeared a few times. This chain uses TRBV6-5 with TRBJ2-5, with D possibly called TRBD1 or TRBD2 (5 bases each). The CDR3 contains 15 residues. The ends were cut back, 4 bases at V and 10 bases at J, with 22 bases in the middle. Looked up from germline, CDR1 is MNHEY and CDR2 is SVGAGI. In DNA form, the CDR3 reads TGTGCCAGCAGTTCGGGACCACACCTAGGTGGAGGCCAGTACTTC. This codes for CASSSGPHLGGGQYF.

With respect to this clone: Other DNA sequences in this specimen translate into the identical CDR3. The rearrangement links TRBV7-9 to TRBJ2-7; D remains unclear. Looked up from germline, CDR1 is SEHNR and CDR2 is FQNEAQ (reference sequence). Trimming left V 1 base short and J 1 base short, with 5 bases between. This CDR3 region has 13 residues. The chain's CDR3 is CASSLDTSYEQYF. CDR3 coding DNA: TGTGCCAGCAGCTTAGACACTTCCTACGAGCAGTACTTC.

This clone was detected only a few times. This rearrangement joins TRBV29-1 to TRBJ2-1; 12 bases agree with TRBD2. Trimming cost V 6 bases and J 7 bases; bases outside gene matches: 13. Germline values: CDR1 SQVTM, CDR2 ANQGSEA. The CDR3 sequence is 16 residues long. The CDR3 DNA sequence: TGCAGCGTAGCCGGGACTAGCGGGTTATTGGGGAATGAGCAGTTCTTC. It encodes CSVAGTSGLLGNEQFF.

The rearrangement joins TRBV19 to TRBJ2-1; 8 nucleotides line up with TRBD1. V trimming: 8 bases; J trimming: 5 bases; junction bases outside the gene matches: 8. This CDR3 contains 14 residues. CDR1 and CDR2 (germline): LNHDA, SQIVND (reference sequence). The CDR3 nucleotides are TGTGCCAGTTCCAGCAACAGGGGGGACAATGAGCAGTTCTTC. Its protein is CASSSNRGDNEQFF.

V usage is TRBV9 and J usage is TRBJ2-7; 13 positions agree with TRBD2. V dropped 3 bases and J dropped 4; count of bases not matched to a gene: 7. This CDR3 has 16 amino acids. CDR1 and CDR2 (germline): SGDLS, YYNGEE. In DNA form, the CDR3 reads TGTGCCAGCAGCGCGGGACTAGCGGGATCCGGTTACGAGCAGTACTTC. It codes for CASSAGLAGSGYEQYF. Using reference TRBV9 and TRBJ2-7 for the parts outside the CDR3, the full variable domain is DSGVTQTPKHLITATGQRVTLRCSPRSGDLSVYWYQQSLDQGLQFLIQYYNGEERAKGNILERFSAQQFPDLHSELNLSSLELGDSALYFCASSAGLAGSGYEQYFGPGTRLTVT.

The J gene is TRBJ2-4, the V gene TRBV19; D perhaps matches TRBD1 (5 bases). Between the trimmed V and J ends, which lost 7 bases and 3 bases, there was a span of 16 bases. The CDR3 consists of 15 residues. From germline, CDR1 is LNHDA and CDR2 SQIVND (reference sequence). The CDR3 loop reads CASTPEGVGKNIQYF. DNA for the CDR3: TGTGCCAGTACCCCGGAAGGGGTAGGCAAAAACATTCAGTACTTC.

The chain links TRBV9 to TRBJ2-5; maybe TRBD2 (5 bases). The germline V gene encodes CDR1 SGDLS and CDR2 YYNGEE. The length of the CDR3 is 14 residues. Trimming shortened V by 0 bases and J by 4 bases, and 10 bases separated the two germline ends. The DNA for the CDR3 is TGTGCCAGCAGCGTAGGACTACCCCGAGAGACCCAGTACTTC. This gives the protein CASSVGLPRETQYF.

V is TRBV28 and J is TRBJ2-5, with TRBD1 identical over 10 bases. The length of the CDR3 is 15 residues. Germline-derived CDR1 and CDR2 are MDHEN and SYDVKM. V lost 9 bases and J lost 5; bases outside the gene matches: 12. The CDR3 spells CASSVGQGRWETQYF. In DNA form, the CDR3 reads TGTGCCAGTAGCGTGGGACAGGGGCGGTGGGAGACCCAGTACTTC.

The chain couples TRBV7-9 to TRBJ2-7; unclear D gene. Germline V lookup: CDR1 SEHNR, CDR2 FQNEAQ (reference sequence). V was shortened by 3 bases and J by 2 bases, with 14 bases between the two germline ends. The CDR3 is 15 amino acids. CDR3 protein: CASSFPPPGAYEQYF. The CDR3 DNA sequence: TGTGCCAGCAGCTTCCCCCCCCCAGGCGCCTACGAGCAGTACTTC.

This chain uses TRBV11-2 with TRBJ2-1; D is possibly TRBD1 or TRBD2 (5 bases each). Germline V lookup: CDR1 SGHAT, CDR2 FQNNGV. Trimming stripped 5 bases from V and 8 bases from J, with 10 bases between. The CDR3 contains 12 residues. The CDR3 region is CASSPGRDEQFF. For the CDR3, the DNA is TGTGCCAGCAGCCCAGGGAGAGATGAGCAGTTCTTC.

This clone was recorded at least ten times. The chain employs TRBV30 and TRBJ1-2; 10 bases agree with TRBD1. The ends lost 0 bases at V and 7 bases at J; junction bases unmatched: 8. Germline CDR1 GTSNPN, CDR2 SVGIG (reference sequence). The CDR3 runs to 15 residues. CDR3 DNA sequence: TGTGCCTGGAGTGTTCCGACAGGGGGCGTTTTTGGCTACACCTTC. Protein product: CAWSVPTGGVFGYTF.

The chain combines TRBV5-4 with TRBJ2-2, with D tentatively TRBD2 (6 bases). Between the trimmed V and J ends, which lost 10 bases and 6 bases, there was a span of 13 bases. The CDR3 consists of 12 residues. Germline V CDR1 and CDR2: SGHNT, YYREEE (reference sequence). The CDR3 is CASSAPAGELFF. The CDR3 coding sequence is TGTGCCTCTAGCGCCCCGGCCGGGGAGCTGTTTTTT.

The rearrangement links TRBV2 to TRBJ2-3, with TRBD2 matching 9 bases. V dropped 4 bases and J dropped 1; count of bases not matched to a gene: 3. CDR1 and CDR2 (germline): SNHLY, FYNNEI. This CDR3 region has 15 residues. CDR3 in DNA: TGTGCCAGCAGTGTAGCGGGAGTGGGCACAGATACGCAGTATTTT. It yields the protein CASSVAGVGTDTQYF.

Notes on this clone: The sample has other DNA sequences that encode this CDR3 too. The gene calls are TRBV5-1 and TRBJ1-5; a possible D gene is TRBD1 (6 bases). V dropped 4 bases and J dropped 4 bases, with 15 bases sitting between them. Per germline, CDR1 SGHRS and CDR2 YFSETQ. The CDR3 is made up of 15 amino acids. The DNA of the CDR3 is TGCGCCAGCAGCCCCGAAGGGGGACCGAATCAGCCCCAGCATTTT. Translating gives CASSPEGGPNQPQHF.

Here the CDR3 DNA reads TGTGCCACCCGCTCGGTCGGGACAGTTTTTACGTCTAATCGCTACACCTTC. Encoded protein: CATRSVGTVFTSNRYTF. This chain joins TRBV15 and TRBJ1-2; 7 nucleotides line up with TRBD1. After removal of 8 bases from V and 9 bases from J, the junction contained 24 bases not matched to a gene. The CDR3 runs 17 residues. Germline assignment: CDR1 LNHNV and CDR2 YYDKDF (reference sequence). The full variable domain, completed using reference TRBV15 and TRBJ1-2, is DAMVIQNPRYQVTQFGKPVTLSCSQTLNHNVMYWYQQKSSQAPKLLFHYYDKDFNNEADTPDNFQSRRPNTSFCFLDIRSPGLGDTAMYLCATRSVGTVFTSNRYTFGSGTRLTVV.

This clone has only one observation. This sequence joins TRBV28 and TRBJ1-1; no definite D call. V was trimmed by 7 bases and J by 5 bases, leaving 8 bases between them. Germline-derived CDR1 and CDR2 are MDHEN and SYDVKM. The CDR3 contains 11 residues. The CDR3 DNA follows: TGTGCCAGCAAAGGATCTACTGAAGCTTTCTTT. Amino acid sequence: CASKGSTEAFF. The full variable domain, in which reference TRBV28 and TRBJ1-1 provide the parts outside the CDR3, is DVKVTQSSRYLVKRTGEKVFLECVQDMDHENMFWYRQDPGLGLRLIYFSYDVKMKEKGDIPEGYSVSREKKERFSLILESASTNQTSMYLCASKGSTEAFFGQGTRLTVV.

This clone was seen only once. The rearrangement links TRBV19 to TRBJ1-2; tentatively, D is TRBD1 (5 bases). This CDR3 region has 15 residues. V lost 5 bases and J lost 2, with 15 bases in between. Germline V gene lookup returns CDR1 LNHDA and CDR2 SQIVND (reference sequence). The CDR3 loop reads CASSPWDGRNYGYTF. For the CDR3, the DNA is TGTGCCAGTAGTCCCTGGGACGGTCGAAACTATGGCTACACCTTC.